In this sample, the clone carrying this T cell receptor (beta chain) turned up a few times. The data derive from a study of early T cells in non-severe SARS-CoV-2 infection. Unique molecular identifiers were affixed to single, distinct cDNA molecules. From the 5' RACE reads, TCRdb called clonotypes with MiXCR, one entry per CDR3 protein. This table has 100,000 to 150,000 distinct CDR3 sequences, just under 15% appearing once. The germline V gene encodes CDR1 SGHKS and CDR2 YYEKEE (reference sequence). Trimming took 4 bases from V and 7 from J, leaving 23 bases between them. This CDR3 has 16 amino acids.

Sequencing was carried out using whole blood. The TCR comes from an adult who was a healthcare worker with PCR-confirmed SARS-CoV-2 infection or an uninfected control (not recorded which). The chain uses TRBV5-5 and TRBJ1-1; D perhaps matches TRBD1 (5 bases). The CDR3: CASSTRGDGVLLEAFF. For the CDR3, the DNA is TGTGCCAGCAGCACCCGAGGGGATGGGGTTTTACTTGAAGCTTTCTTT.